This TCR beta chain was found in a study of T cells in Graves' hyperthyroidism and ophthalmopathy. Study at large: Upon initial diagnosis and before any treatment, peripheral blood was collected. Study observations and caveats: In simple terms, a model built on 13 V-J features told ophthalmopathy apart from stable hyperthyroidism. Most clonotypes that expanded in the thyroid above 0.001 also showed up in blood.

Amplified TCR beta CDR3 regions came from RNA transcripts. Using the HTBI primer set, a first-round RT-PCR was run on the TCR CDR3. A single record per CDR3 protein comes from TCRdb applying MiXCR to the multiplex PCR reads. The sample includes 700,000 to 850,000 distinct CDR3 sequences, roughly 32% seen only once; the top ten take around a third. The germline V gene has CDR1 MGHRA and CDR2 YSYEKL. CDR3 length equals 15 residues. Trimming shortened V by 1 base and J by 3 bases, and 10 bases separated the two germline ends. This clonotype was detected only a few times. What it binds is unknown. This clonotype originated in a woman between 35 and 50 years old with Graves' hyperthyroidism. The sequencing sample was made of blood. This chain connects TRBV4-1 to TRBJ1-5; the D is unclear. CDR3 protein: CASSQVGQLNQPQHF. In DNA, the CDR3 is TGCGCCAGCAGCCAAGTAGGGCAGCTCAATCAGCCCCAGCATTTT.